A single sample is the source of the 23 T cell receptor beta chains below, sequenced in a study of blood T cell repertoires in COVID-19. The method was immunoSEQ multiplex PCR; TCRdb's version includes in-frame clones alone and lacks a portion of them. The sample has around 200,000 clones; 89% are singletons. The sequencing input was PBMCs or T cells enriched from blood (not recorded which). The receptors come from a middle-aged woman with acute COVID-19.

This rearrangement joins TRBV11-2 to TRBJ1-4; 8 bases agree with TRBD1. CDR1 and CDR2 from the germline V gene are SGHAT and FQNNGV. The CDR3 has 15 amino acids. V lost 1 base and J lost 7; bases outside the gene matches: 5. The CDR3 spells CASSLVRGQVEKLFF. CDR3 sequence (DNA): TGTGCCAGCAGCTTAGTTAGGGGACAGGTTGAAAAACTGTTTTTT.

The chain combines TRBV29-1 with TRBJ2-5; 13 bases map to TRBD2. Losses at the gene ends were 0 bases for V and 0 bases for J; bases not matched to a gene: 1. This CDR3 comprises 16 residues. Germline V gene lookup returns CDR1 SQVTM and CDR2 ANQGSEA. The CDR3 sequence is CSVEDGTSGDQETQYF. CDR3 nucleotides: TGCAGCGTTGAAGACGGGACTAGCGGGGACCAAGAGACCCAGTACTTC.

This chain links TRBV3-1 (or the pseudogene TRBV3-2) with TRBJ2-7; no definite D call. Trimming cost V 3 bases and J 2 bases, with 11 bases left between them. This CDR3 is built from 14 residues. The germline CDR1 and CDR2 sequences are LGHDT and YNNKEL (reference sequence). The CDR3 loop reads CASSHLDNTYEQYF. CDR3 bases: TGTGCCAGCAGCCACCTTGACAACACCTACGAGCAGTACTTC.

The CDR3 bases are TGTGCCAGCAGTACTATCGGGACATTTAACACCGGGGAGCTGTTTTTT. Protein product: CASSTIGTFNTGELFF. This rearrangement joins TRBV27 to TRBJ2-2; a weak D match, TRBD1 (6 bases). Germline V gene data show CDR1 as MNHEY and CDR2 as SMNVEV (reference sequence). CDR3 size: 16 residues. V was pared by 5 bases and J by 2 bases, with 15 bases between.

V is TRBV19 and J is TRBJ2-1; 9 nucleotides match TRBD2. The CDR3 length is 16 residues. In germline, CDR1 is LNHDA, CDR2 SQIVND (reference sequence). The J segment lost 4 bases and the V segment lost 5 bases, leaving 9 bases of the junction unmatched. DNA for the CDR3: TGTGCCAGTAGTGAGATAGCGGGAGTGTCTTACAATGAGCAGTTCTTC. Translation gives CASSEIAGVSYNEQFF.

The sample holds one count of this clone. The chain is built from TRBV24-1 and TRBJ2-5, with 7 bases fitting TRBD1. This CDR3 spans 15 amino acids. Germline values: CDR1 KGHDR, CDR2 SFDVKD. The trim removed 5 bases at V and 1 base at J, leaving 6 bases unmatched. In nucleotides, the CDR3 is TGTGCCACCAGTGGAGATGCAGGGGGCCAAGAGACCCAGTACTTC. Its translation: CATSGDAGGQETQYF.

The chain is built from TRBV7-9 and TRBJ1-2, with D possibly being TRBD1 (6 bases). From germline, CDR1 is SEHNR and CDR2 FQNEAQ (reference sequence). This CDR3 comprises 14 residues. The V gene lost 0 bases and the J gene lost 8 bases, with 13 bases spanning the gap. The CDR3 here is CASSLAGGPGGYTF. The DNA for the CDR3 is TGTGCCAGCAGCTTAGCCGGGGGGCCGGGAGGCTACACCTTC.

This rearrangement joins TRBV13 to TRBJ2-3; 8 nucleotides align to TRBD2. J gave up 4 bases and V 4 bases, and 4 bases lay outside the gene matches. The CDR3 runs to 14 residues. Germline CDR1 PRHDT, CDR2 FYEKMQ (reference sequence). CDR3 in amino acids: CASSSGGEADTQYF. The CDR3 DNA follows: TGTGCCAGCAGCTCCGGGGGGGAAGCAGATACGCAGTATTTT.

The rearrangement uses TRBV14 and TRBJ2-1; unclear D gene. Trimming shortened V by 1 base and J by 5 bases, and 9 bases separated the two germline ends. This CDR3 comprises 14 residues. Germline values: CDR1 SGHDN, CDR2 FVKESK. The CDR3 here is CASSQVDADNEQFF. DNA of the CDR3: TGTGCCAGCAGCCAAGTTGACGCGGACAATGAGCAGTTCTTC.

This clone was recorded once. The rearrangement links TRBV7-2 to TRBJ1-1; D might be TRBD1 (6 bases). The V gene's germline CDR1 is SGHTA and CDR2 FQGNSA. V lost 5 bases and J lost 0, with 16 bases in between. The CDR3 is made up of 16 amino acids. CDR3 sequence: CASSVHQGKMNTEAFF. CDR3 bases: TGTGCCAGCAGCGTTCACCAGGGGAAGATGAACACTGAAGCTTTCTTT.

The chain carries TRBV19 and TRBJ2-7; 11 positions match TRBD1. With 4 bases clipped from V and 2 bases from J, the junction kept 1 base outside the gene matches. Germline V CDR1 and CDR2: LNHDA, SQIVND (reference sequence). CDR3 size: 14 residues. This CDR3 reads CASSKGQGAYEQYF. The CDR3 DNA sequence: TGTGCCAGTAGTAAGGGACAGGGGGCCTACGAGCAGTACTTC.

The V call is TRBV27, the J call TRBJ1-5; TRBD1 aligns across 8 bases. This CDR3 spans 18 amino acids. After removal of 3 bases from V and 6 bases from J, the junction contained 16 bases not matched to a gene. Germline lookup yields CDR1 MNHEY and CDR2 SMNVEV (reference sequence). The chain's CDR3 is CASSFPGTGSIGCQPQHF. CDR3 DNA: TGTGCCAGCAGTTTCCCCGGGACAGGATCGATCGGGTGTCAGCCCCAGCATTTT.

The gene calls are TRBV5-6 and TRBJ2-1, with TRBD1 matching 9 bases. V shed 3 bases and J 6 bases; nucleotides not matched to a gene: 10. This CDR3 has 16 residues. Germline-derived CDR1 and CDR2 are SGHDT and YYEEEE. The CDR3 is CASSSLRDREVNEQFF. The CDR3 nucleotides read TGTGCCAGCAGCTCTCTCCGGGACAGGGAGGTCAATGAGCAGTTCTTC.

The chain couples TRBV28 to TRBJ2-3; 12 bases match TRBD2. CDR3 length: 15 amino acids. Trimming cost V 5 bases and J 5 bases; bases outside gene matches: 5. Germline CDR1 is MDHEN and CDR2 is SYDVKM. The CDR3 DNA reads TGTGCCAGCAGTCCGCAGGGACTAGCGGGAGATACGCAGTATTTT. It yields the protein CASSPQGLAGDTQYF.

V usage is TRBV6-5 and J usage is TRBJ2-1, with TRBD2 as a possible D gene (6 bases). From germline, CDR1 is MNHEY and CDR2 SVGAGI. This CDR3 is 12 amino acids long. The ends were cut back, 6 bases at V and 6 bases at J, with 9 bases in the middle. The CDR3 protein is CASRSTSNEQFF. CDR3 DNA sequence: TGTGCCAGCAGGTCGACTAGCAATGAGCAGTTCTTC.

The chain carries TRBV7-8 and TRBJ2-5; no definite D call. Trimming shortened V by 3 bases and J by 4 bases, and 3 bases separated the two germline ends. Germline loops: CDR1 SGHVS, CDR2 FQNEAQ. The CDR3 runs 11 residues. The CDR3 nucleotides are TGTGCCAGCAGCTTCGGAGAGACCCAGTACTTC. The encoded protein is CASSFGETQYF. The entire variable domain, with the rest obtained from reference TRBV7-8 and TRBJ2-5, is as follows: GAGVSQSPRYKVAKRGQDVALRCDPISGHVSLFWYQQALGQGPEFLTYFQNEAQLDKSGLPSDRFFAERPEGSVSTLKIQRTQQEDSAVYLCASSFGETQYFGPGTRLLVL.

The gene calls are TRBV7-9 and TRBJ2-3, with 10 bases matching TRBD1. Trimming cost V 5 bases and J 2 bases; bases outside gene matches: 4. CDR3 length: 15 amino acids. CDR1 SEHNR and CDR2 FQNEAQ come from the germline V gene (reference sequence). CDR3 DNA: TGTGCCAGCAGCCGAGGACAGGGGGTCACAGATACGCAGTATTTT. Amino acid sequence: CASSRGQGVTDTQYF. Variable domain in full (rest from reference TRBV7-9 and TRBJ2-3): DTGVSQNPRHKITKRGQNVTFRCDPISEHNRLYWYRQTLGQGPEFLTYFQNEAQLEKSRLLSDRFSAERPKGSFSTLEIQRTEQGDSAMYLCASSRGQGVTDTQYFGPGTRLTVL.

The CDR3: CASSLAGGLNTGELFF. The CDR3 region has the DNA TGTGCCAGCAGCCTAGCGGGGGGCTTGAACACCGGGGAGCTGTTTTTT. The chain has TRBV2 and TRBJ2-2; 11 positions match TRBD2. V gave up 6 bases and J gave up 1 base; unmatched junction bases: 4. From germline, CDR1 is SNHLY and CDR2 FYNNEI. CDR3 size: 16 residues.

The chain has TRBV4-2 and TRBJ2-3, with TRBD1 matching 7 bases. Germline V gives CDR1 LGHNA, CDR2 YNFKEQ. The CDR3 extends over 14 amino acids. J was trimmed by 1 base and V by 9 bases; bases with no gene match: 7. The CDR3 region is CASPRGIGTDTQYF. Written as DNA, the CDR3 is TGTGCCAGTCCCAGGGGGATCGGCACAGATACGCAGTATTTT.

The CDR3 here is CASSHGTGTYEQYF. The CDR3 DNA follows: TGTGCCAGCAGCCACGGGACAGGAACCTACGAGCAGTACTTC. V and J are TRBV14 and TRBJ2-7, with 8 bases that match TRBD1. V trimming: 3 bases; J trimming: 2 bases; junction bases outside the gene matches: 3. The CDR3 sequence is 14 residues long. CDR1 and CDR2 (germline): SGHDN, FVKESK.

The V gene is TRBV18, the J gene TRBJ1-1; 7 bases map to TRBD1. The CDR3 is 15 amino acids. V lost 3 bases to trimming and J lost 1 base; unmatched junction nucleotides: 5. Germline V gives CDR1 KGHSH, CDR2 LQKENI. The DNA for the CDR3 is TGTGCCAGCTCACCGAGGGGGCAGAAGAACACTGAAGCTTTCTTT. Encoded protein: CASSPRGQKNTEAFF. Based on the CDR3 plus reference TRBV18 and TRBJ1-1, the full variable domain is NAGVMQNPRHLVRRRGQEARLRCSPMKGHSHVYWYRQLPEEGLKFMVYLQKENIIDESGMPKERFSAEFPKEGPSILRIQQVVRGDSAAYFCASSPRGQKNTEAFFGQGTRLTVV.

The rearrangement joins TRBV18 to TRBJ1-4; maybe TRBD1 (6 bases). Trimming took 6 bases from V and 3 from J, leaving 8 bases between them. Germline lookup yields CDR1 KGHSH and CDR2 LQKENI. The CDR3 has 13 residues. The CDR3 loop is CASSRGPNEKLFF. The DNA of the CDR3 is TGTGCCAGCTCCAGGGGCCCTAATGAAAAACTGTTTTTT.

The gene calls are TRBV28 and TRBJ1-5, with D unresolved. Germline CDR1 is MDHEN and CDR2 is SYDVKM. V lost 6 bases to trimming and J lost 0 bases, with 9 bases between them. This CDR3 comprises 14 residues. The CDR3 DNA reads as TGTGCCAGCAGCCTAGGAGGTAGCAATCAGCCCCAGCATTTT. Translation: CASSLGGSNQPQHF.